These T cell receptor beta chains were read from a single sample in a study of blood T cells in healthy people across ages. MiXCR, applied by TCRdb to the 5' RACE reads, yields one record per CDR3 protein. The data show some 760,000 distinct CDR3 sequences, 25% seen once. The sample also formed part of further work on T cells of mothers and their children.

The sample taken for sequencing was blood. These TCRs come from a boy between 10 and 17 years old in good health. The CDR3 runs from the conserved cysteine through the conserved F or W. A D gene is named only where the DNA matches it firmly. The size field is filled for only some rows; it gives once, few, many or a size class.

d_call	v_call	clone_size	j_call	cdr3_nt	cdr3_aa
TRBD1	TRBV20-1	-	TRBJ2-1	TGCAGTGCTACGGACAGGGGAATATACAATGAGCAGTTCTTC	CSATDRGIYNEQFF
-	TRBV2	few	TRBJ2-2	TGTGCCAGCAGTAACCACGGACGGGAGAAAGTTCACGGGGAGCTGTTTTTT	CASSNHGREKVHGELFF
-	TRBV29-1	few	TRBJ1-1	TGCAGCGCCGGCCTGAACAAAGCTGAAGCTTTCTTT	CSAGLNKAEAFF
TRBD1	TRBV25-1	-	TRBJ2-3	TGTGCCAGCAGTGAATTAGGACAGGGGGTATGTCAGCCCCAGTATTTT	CASSELGQGVCQPQYF
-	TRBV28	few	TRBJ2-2	TGTGCCAGCGGCCTGGACAGAGTCACCGGGGGGCTGTTTTTT	CASGLDRVTGGLFF
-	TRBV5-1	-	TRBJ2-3	TGCGCCAGCAAGGGCACCGTGTACACAGATACGCAGTATTTT	CASKGTVYTDTQYF
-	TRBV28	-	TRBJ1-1	TGTGCCAGCAGTCTTAATACAGCCGATGAAGCTTTCTTT	CASSLNTADEAFF
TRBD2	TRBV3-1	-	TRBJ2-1	TGTGCCAGCAGCCAAGGGGCGGGAGGGAATGAGCAGTTCTTC	CASSQGAGGNEQFF
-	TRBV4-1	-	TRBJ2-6	TGCGCCAGCAGGCCGGGGGCTGGGGCCAACGTCCTGACTTTC	CASRPGAGANVLTF
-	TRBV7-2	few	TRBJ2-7	TGTGCCAGCAGCCGTCCCGGGACTCAAACGGCCTACGAGCAGTACTTC	CASSRPGTQTAYEQYF
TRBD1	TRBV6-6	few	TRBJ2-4	TGTGCCAGCAGCCCCGGGACAGTTAAAAACATTCAGTACTTC	CASSPGTVKNIQYF
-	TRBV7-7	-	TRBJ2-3	TGTGCTAGCAGCCTTGGACTGTTCACAGATACGCAGTGTTTT	CASSLGLFTDTQCF
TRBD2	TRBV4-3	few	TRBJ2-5	TGCGCCAGCAGCCAACCGTATAGCGGGGGGGCGGGGGAGACCCAGTACTTC	CASSQPYSGGAGETQYF
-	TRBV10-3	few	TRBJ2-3	TGTGCCATCCTACGGGACTTCACAGATACGCAGTATTTT	CAILRDFTDTQYF
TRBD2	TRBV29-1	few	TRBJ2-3	TGCAGCGGGACTAGCGGGACCACAGATACGCAGTATTTT	CSGTSGTTDTQYF
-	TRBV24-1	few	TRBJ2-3	TGTGCCACCAGTGGATCAAGCCCGGGAGTGACAGATACGCAGTATTTT	CATSGSSPGVTDTQYF
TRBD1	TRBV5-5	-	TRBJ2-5	TGTGCCAGCAGCTTGAGGACAGGGATGGAGACCCAGTACTTC	CASSLRTGMETQYF
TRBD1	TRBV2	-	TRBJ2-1	TGTGCCAGCAGTGTTGGACAGGGTCTCGACAATGAGCAGTTCTTC	CASSVGQGLDNEQFF
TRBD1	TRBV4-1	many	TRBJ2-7	TGTGCCAGCAGTCAGGGGGCTGGGGGCTACGAGCAGTACTTC	CASSQGAGGYEQYF
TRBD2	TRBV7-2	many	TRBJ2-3	TGTGCCAGCAGCCTTACTAGCGGGGGTACAGATACGCAGTATTTT	CASSLTSGGTDTQYF
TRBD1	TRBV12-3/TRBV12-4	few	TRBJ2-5	TGTGCCAGCAGGGGACAGGTATTCGCAGAGACCCAGTACTTC	CASRGQVFAETQYF
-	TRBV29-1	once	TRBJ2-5	TGCAGCGTCGGGGGAGGGGGTCGTGAGACCCAGTACTTC	CSVGGGGRETQYF
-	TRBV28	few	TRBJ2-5	TGTGCCAGCACCGCCCGGGCCCTCCAAGAGACCCAGTACTTC	CASTARALQETQYF
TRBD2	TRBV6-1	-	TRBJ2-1	TGTGCCAGCAGTGATCTTCTAGCGGGGTCCAATGAGCAGTTCTTC	CASSDLLAGSNEQFF
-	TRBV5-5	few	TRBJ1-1	TGTGCCAGCAGCACCGAGGGGCCTCACACTGAAGCTTTCTTT	CASSTEGPHTEAFF
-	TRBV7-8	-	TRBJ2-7	TGTGCCAGCAGCTTAGCGCGATGGGTCTTGATACGGGTCGGCGAGCAGTACTTC	CASSLARWVLIRVGEQYF
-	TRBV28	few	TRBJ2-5	TGTGCCAGCAGCCTTGGGGCCCGTCCCCGAGAGGCCCAGTACTTC	CASSLGARPREAQYF
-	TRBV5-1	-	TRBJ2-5	TGCGCCAGCAGCTTGGATTTCGGGGAGACCCAGTACTTC	CASSLDFGETQYF
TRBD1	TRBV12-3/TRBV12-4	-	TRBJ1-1	TGTGCCAGCAGCTTGGACAGGGTCGGGAAAGCTTTCTTT	CASSLDRVGKAFF
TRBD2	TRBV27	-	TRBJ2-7	TGTGCCAGCAGTTATGAGACTAGCGGGACTTACGAGCAGTACTTC	CASSYETSGTYEQYF
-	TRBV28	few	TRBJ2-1	TGTGCCAGCAGCCTCCGGGACAACAATGAGCAGTTCTTC	CASSLRDNNEQFF
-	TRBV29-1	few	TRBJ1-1	TGCAGCGTTGGCGGGGGCGTCACTGAAGCTTTCTTT	CSVGGGVTEAFF
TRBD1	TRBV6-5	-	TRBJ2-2	TGTGCCAGCAGTCGACAGGGGTTGAACACCGGGGAGCTGTTTTTT	CASSRQGLNTGELFF
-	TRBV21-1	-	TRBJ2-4	TGTGCCAGCAGCAAAGTTGAGGTTGGGGGCAAGGGGTACATTCAGTACTTC	CASSKVEVGGKGYIQYF
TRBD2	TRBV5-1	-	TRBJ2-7	TGCGCCAGCGCCGGGGGGGCCTCCGAGCAGTACTTC	CASAGGASEQYF
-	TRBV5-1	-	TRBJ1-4	TGCGCCAGCAGCTTGAGGTCGACAGAAACTAAACTGTTTTTT	CASSLRSTETKLFF
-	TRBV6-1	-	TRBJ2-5	TGTGCCAGCAGTGAAATCGGCGAGACCCAGTACTTC	CASSEIGETQYF
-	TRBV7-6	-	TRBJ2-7	TGTGCCAGCAGCTTAAGCTCGGACAGCGACTACGAGCAGTACTTC	CASSLSSDSDYEQYF
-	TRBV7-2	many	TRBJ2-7	TGTGCCAGCAGCCCCAGGACAGCTAAAGAGCAGTACTTC	CASSPRTAKEQYF
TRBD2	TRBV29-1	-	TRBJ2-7	TGCAGCGTTCTGGCGGGGGTTCCCTACGAGCAGTACTTC	CSVLAGVPYEQYF
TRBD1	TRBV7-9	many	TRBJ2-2	TGTGCCAGCAGCATAGCCGGGACAGCGACCGGGGAGCTGTTTTTT	CASSIAGTATGELFF
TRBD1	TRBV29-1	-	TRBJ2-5	TGCAGCGCGACAGGGGATAGCAAAGAGACCCAGTACTTC	CSATGDSKETQYF
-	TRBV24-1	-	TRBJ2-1	TGTGCCACCAGTGGCCTAGCGCCTGAGCAGTTCTTC	CATSGLAPEQFF
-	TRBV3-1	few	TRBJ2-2	TGTGCCAGCAGCCCGTGGACCCCGAACACCGGGGAGCTGTTTTTT	CASSPWTPNTGELFF